This is a list of T cell receptor beta chains from one sample in a study of identical twins. Via MiXCR, TCRdb re-called the 5' RACE reads, giving one row per CDR3 protein. The repertoire holds hundreds of thousands of distinct CDR3 sequences, with 15% to 20% as singletons. These sequences were also reported in another study, on T cells expressing NK-cell markers.

The specimen sequenced was PBMCs. All receptors come from a young woman in good health. CDR3s include the opening cysteine and the closing phenylalanine or tryptophan. D genes are given only for firm matches. Some rows mark clone size as missing; the rest say once, few, many or name a class of expanded clone.

once	TRBV7-7	-	TRBJ2-7	TGTGCTAGCAGCTTAAACTCTCGGCAGGGCTCCTACGAGCAGTACTTC	CASSLNSRQGSYEQYF
-	TRBV20-1	TRBD2	TRBJ2-1	TGCAGTGCTAGAGGGGGGACTAGCGGGAAGAATGAGCAGTTCTTC	CSARGGTSGKNEQFF
few	TRBV12-3/TRBV12-4	-	TRBJ2-3	TGTGCCAGCACCCCACCGAGGGGGAGAGCGGGACATGATACGCAGTATTTT	CASTPPRGRAGHDTQYF
-	TRBV5-1	-	TRBJ2-7	TGCGCCAGCAGCTTGGCCGGCCCGAGAGGGGAGCAGTACTTC	CASSLAGPRGEQYF
-	TRBV5-6	TRBD2	TRBJ2-1	TGTGCCAGCAGCTCGAAGAGGACCGGGACTAGCGTCTACAATGAGCAGTTCTTC	CASSSKRTGTSVYNEQFF
few	TRBV25-1	TRBD1	TRBJ2-7	TGTGCCAGCAGAAACAGGGGTCAGTACGAGCAGTACTTC	CASRNRGQYEQYF
few	TRBV7-6	-	TRBJ2-7	TGTGCCAGCAGCCTAGGACGGGTCGGCGAGCAGTACTTC	CASSLGRVGEQYF
-	TRBV20-1	-	TRBJ1-3	TGCAGTGCTAGAGACAGGGGTTTACACACCATATATTTT	CSARDRGLHTIYF
many	TRBV4-3	TRBD2	TRBJ2-6	TGCGCCAGCAGCCAAGCGCCTAGCGGGAGATCTGGGGCCAACGTCCTGACTTTC	CASSQAPSGRSGANVLTF
few	TRBV9	TRBD1	TRBJ1-2	TGTGCCAGCAGCCCCCTTAAGGGGACAGGGTTTGGCTACACCTTC	CASSPLKGTGFGYTF
-	TRBV20-1	TRBD2	TRBJ2-1	TGCAGTGCTAGGGCTAGCGGGGTAGAGCAGTTCTTC	CSARASGVEQFF
few	TRBV19	-	TRBJ2-3	TGTGCCACTGGGGAAGATACGCAGTATTTT	CATGEDTQYF
-	TRBV7-6	TRBD2	TRBJ2-1	TGTGCCAGCAGCCTCATTCCCAGCGGGAGGGACAATGAGCAGTTCTTC	CASSLIPSGRDNEQFF
-	TRBV29-1	TRBD1	TRBJ2-1	TGCAGCGCTCCCCCCAGACAGGGTTTCTACAATGAGCAGTTCTTC	CSAPPRQGFYNEQFF
-	TRBV27	TRBD1	TRBJ1-2	TGTGCCAGCAGGAGCCGGACAGGGGAAGACTATGGCTACACCTTC	CASRSRTGEDYGYTF
-	TRBV7-9	-	TRBJ2-7	TGTGCCAGCAGTCCCACTAGCACGGAAGGTGGCTACGAGCAGTACTTC	CASSPTSTEGGYEQYF
few	TRBV9	-	TRBJ2-2	TGTGCCAGCAGCGTAGGCCCGGCTCCCTTTAACACCGGGGAGCTGTTTTTT	CASSVGPAPFNTGELFF
-	TRBV10-3	TRBD1	TRBJ1-1	TGTGCCATCAGTCCGGGGACAGCGAACACTGAAGCTTTCTTT	CAISPGTANTEAFF
many	TRBV13	-	TRBJ1-2	TGTGCCAGCAGTACAACACAAAGTGGGGGGAACTATGGCTACACCTTC	CASSTTQSGGNYGYTF
few	TRBV10-2	-	TRBJ1-1	TGCGCCAGCAGTGAGAGGGCCATAGGGGCTTTCTTT	CASSERAIGAFF
few	TRBV12-3/TRBV12-4	TRBD1	TRBJ2-2	TGTGCCAGTACAGGGGGCGCGCACTACACCGGGGAGCTGTTTTTT	CASTGGAHYTGELFF
few	TRBV18	TRBD1	TRBJ2-1	TGTGCCAGCTCACCACCCGCGACAGGGGAGAATGAGCAGTTCTTC	CASSPPATGENEQFF
few	TRBV10-3	TRBD2	TRBJ2-7	TGTGCCATCGGACTAGCGGAGTACTACGAGCAGTACTTC	CAIGLAEYYEQYF
few	TRBV9	-	TRBJ2-1	TGTGCCAGCAGCGTAGGAGGACTCGGAGGATACAATGAGCAGTTCTTC	CASSVGGLGGYNEQFF
many	TRBV20-1	TRBD1	TRBJ2-2	TGCAGTGCTAGAGATTTAAAGAGGACAGGGAACACCGGGGAGCTGTTTTTT	CSARDLKRTGNTGELFF
few	TRBV12-3/TRBV12-4	-	TRBJ1-2	TGTGCCAGCAGTTACGGGACGGTTTTCTATGGCTACACCTTC	CASSYGTVFYGYTF
-	TRBV12-3/TRBV12-4	-	TRBJ1-1	TGTGCCAGCAGTTTTGGGACATTCCAGACTGAAGCTTTCTTT	CASSFGTFQTEAFF
-	TRBV4-3	-	TRBJ2-3	TGCGCCAGCAGCCAGGACGGGACTAGCACAGATACGCAGTATTTT	CASSQDGTSTDTQYF
few	TRBV9	-	TRBJ2-1	TGTGCCAGCGCGCGGGAAGTCTCCTACAATGAGCAGTTCTTC	CASAREVSYNEQFF
-	TRBV10-3	TRBD2	TRBJ2-7	TGTGCCATCAGTGGAGCTAGCGGGGCGACCTACGAGCAGTACTTC	CAISGASGATYEQYF
-	TRBV6-4	-	TRBJ1-2	TGTGCCAGCAGTGACGCCACGGGCCGCTACACCTTC	CASSDATGRYTF
few	TRBV5-1	-	TRBJ1-1	TGCGCCAGCAACAACCCGAACACTGAAGCTTTCTTT	CASNNPNTEAFF
-	TRBV5-5	-	TRBJ1-6	TGTGCCAGCAGCTTGGCTGGGGCCCCCCTGGGTCGGACACCCCTCCACTTT	CASSLAGAPLGRTPLHF
few	TRBV29-1	TRBD2	TRBJ2-1	TGCAGCGTGGTGACTAGCGGGATCAATGAGCAGTTCTTC	CSVVTSGINEQFF
-	TRBV5-6	-	TRBJ2-5	TGTGCCAGCAGCTGGGTCGAGGCCCAGGGGACCCAGTACTTC	CASSWVEAQGTQYF
-	TRBV20-1	-	TRBJ2-2	TGCAGTGCTAGCCGCCAAAAGGGGACTTTGAACACCGGGGAGCTGTTTTTT	CSASRQKGTLNTGELFF
few	TRBV7-9	-	TRBJ1-5	TGTGCCAGCAGCCCGTACGGGGAGCGCAATCAGCCCCAGCATTTT	CASSPYGERNQPQHF
many	TRBV12-3/TRBV12-4	TRBD1	TRBJ1-2	TGTGCCAGCAGAACAGGGGGCCGTAACTATGGCTACACCTTC	CASRTGGRNYGYTF
-	TRBV7-9	-	TRBJ1-1	TGTGCCAGCAGCGCCCTAGCTGAGAACACTGAAGCTTTCTTT	CASSALAENTEAFF
-	TRBV27	TRBD2	TRBJ2-7	TGTGCCAGCAGTTTATCGATGACTAGCGGGTACGAGCAGTACTTC	CASSLSMTSGYEQYF
few	TRBV12-3/TRBV12-4	-	TRBJ2-5	TGTGCCAGCAGACCCTTGCAGGGGGGCGGGGAGACCCAGTACTTC	CASRPLQGGGETQYF
-	TRBV6-6	-	TRBJ2-7	TGTGCCAGCAGTTACTCAAGGGACGAGCAGTACTTC	CASSYSRDEQYF
-	TRBV7-9	TRBD2	TRBJ2-2	TGTGCCAGCAGCTTACTAGCGGGAGAGTACGCCGGGCAGCTGTTTTTT	CASSLLAGEYAGQLFF
-	TRBV7-3	-	TRBJ2-5	TGTGCCAGCAGCCCCGAAGAGATAACGGGGGGCCCGGAGACCCAGTACTTC	CASSPEEITGGPETQYF
-	TRBV5-8	-	TRBJ2-5	TGTGCCAGCAAAGGGAGGGAGACCCAGTACTTC	CASKGRETQYF
few	TRBV28	-	TRBJ1-5	TGTGCCAGCAGTTTAGGTAGGCGCGATCAGCCCCAGCATTTT	CASSLGRRDQPQHF
-	TRBV11-1	TRBD1	TRBJ2-1	TGTGCCAGCAGCCCGGGACAGGGCACCGAGTTGTCTCCCTTGGACAATGAGCAGTTCTTC	CASSPGQGTELSPLDNEQFF
-	TRBV10-3	-	TRBJ1-2	TGTGCCATCAGTGAGTCGCCCACGACACAAACTGACTATGGCTACACCTTC	CAISESPTTQTDYGYTF
-	TRBV11-3	-	TRBJ2-3	TGTGCCAGCAGCGGGGTTGGTGGCACAGATACGCAGTATTTT	CASSGVGGTDTQYF
-	TRBV4-2	TRBD1	TRBJ1-2	TGTGCCAGCAGCCAAGTGGGCAGGGGGGAAGGAGGCTACACCTTC	CASSQVGRGEGGYTF
-	TRBV5-1	-	TRBJ2-1	TGCGCCAGCAGCTTGACTTACCTTTGGAATGAGCAGTTCTTC	CASSLTYLWNEQFF
few	TRBV10-3	-	TRBJ2-1	TGTGCCATCAGTGCTGGTAGAATGGAGCAGTTCTTC	CAISAGRMEQFF
-	TRBV6-1	-	TRBJ1-1	TGTGCCAGCAGAAGCGGGGGTAGCATGGCGGAAGCTTTCTTT	CASRSGGSMAEAFF
-	TRBV29-1	-	TRBJ2-3	TGCAGCGGAACGACAGATACGCAGTATTTT	CSGTTDTQYF
-	TRBV20-1	TRBD1	TRBJ2-1	TGCAGTGCTGGTCGGGGACAGGGAGTAATCGAGCAGTTCTTC	CSAGRGQGVIEQFF